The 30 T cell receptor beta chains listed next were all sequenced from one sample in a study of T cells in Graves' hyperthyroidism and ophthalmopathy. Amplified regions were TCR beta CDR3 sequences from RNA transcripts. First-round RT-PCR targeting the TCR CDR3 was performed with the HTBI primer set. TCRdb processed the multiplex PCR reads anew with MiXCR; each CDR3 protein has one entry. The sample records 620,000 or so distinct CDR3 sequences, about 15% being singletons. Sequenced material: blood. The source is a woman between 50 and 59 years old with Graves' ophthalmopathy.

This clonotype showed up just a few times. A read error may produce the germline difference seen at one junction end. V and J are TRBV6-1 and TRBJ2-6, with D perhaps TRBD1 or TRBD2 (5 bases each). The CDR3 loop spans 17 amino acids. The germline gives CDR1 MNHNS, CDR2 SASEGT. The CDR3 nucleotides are TGTGCCAGCAGTGATGGGACGGATGGAGGTGGGGCCAACGTCCCGACTTTC. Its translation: CASSDGTDGGGANVPTF.

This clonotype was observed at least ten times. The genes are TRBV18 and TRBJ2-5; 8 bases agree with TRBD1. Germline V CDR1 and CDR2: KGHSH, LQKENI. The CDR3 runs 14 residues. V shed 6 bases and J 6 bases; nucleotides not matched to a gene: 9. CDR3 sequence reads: CASSSGRGLKTQYF. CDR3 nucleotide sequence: TGTGCCAGCTCCAGCGGCAGGGGGCTAAAGACCCAGTACTTC.

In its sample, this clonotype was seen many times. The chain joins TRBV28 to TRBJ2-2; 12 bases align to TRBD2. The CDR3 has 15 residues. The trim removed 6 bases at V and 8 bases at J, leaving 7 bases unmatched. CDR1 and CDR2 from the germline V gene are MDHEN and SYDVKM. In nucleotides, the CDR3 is TGTGCCAGCAGCAGACTAGCGGGAGTAGATGGGGAGCTGTTTTTT. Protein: CASSRLAGVDGELFF.

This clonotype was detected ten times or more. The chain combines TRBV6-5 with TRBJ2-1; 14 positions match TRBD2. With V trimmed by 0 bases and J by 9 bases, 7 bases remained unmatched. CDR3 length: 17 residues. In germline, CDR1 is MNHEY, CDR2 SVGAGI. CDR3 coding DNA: TGTGCCAGCAGTTACTCCCTGACTAGCGGGAGGGCCGGTGAGCAGTTCTTC. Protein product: CASSYSLTSGRAGEQFF.

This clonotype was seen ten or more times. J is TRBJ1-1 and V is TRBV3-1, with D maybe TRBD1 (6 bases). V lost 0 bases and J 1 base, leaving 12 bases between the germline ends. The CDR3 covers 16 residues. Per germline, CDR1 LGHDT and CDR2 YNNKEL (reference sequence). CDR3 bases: TGTGCCAGCAGCCAAGATCGAGGACAGTGGAACACTGAAGCTTTCTTT. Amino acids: CASSQDRGQWNTEAFF.

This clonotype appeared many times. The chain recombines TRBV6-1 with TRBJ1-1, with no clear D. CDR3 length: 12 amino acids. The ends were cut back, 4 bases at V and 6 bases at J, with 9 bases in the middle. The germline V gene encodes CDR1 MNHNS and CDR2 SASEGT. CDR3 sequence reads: CASSGRVSEAFF. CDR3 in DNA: TGTGCCAGCAGTGGGAGGGTGTCTGAAGCTTTCTTT.

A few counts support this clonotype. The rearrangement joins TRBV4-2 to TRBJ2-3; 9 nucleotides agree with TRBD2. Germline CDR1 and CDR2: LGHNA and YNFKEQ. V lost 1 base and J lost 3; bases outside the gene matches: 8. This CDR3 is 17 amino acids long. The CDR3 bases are TGTGCCAGCAGCCAAGGGAATAGCGGGAGTGGGACAGATACGCAGTATTTT. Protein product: CASSQGNSGSGTDTQYF.

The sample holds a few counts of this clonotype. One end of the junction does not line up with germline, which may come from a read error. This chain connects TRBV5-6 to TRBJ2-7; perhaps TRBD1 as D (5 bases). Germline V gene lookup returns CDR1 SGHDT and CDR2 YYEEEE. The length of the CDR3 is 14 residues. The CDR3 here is CASSLGGGTYEQCF. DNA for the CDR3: TGTGCCAGCAGCTTGGGGGGCGGAACCTACGAGCAGTGCTTC.

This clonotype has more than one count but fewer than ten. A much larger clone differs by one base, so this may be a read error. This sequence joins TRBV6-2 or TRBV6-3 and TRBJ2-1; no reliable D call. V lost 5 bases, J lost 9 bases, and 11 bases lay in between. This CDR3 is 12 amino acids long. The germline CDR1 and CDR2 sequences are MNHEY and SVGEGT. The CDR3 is CASSRLVTEQFF. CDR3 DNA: TGTGCCAGCAGTCGCCTAGTGACTGAGCAGTTCTTC.

The CDR3 coding sequence is TGTGCCAGCAGCCAAGGGGGGAGAGTTCTAGCCAAAAACATTCAGTACTTC. It specifies CASSQGGRVLAKNIQYF. The chain couples TRBV4-2 to TRBJ2-4; D may match TRBD1 or TRBD2 (5 bases each). V was trimmed by 1 base and J by 0 bases, leaving 13 bases between them. The germline V gene encodes CDR1 LGHNA and CDR2 YNFKEQ. This CDR3 is built from 17 residues.

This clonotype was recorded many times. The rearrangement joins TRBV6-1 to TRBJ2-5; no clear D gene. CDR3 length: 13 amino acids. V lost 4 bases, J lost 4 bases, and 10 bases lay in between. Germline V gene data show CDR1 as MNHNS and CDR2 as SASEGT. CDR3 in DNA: TGTGCCAGCAGTGGAACTCGAGCAGAGACCCAGTACTTC. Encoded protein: CASSGTRAETQYF.

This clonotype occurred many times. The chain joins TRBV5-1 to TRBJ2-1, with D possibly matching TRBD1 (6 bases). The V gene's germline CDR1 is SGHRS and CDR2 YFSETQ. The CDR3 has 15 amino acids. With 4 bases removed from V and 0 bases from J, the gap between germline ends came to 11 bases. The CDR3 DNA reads TGCGCCAGCAGCCGGACAGTCTCCTCCTACAATGAGCAGTTCTTC. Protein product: CASSRTVSSYNEQFF.

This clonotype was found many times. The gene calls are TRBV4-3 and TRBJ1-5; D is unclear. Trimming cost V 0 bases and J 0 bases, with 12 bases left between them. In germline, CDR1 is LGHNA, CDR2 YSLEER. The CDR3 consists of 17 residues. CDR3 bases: TGCGCCAGCAGCCAAGATCTTGGGGTCTTTAGCAATCAGCCCCAGCATTTT. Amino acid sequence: CASSQDLGVFSNQPQHF.

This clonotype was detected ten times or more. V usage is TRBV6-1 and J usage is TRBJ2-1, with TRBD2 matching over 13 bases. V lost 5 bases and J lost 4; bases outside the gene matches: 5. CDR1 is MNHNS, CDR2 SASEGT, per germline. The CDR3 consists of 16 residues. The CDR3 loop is CASSTGLAGTYNEQFF. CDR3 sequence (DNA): TGTGCCAGCAGTACGGGACTAGCGGGAACGTACAATGAGCAGTTCTTC.

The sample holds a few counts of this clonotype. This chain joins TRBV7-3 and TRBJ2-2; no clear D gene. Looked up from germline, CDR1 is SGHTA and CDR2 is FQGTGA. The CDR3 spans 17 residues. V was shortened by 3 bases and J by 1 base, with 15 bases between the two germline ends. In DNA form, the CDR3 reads TGTGCCAGCAGCTTTTCGAGTCAGGCGCTGAACACCGGGGAGCTGTTTTTT. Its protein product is CASSFSSQALNTGELFF.

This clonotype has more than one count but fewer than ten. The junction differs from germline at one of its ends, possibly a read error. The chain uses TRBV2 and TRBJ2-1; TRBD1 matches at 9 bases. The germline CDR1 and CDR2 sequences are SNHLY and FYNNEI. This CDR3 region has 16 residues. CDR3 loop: CASRNAPGQGGNGQFF. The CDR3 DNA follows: TGTGCCAGCAGAAACGCTCCGGGACAGGGCGGGAATGGGCAGTTCTTC.

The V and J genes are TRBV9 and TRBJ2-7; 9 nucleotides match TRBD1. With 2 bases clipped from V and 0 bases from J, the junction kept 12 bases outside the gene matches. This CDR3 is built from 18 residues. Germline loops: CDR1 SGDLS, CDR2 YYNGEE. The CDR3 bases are TGTGCCAGCAGCGTCTTGAACAGGGGGCGGGCTATCTCCTACGAGCAGTACTTC. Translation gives CASSVLNRGRAISYEQYF.

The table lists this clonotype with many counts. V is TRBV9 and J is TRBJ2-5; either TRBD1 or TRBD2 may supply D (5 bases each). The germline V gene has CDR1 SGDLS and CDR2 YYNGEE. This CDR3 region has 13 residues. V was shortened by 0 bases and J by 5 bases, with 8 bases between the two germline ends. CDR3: CASSVGGSETQYF. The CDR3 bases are TGTGCCAGCAGCGTAGGGGGGTCTGAGACCCAGTACTTC.

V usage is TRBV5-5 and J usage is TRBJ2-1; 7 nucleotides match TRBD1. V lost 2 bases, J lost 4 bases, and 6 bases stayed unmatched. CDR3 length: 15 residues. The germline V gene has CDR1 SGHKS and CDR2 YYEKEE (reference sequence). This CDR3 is CASSFNGQVYNEQFF. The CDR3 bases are TGTGCCAGCAGCTTTAATGGACAGGTGTACAATGAGCAGTTCTTC.

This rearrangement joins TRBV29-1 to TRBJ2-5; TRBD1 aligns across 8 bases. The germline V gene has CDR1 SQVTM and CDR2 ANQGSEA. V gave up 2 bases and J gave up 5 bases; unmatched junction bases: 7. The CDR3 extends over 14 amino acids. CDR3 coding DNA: TGCAGCGTTGAATATCACGACAGGGGTGAGACCCAGTACTTC. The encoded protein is CSVEYHDRGETQYF.

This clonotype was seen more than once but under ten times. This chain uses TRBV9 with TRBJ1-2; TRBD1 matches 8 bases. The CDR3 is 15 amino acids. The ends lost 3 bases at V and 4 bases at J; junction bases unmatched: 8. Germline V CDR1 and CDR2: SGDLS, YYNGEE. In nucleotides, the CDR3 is TGTGCCAGCAGCGGGACAGGGAGTAGATCCTATGGCTACACCTTC. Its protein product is CASSGTGSRSYGYTF.

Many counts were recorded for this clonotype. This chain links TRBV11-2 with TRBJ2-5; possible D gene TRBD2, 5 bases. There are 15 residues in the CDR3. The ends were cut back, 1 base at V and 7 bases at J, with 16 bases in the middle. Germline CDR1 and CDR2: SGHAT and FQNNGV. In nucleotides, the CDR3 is TGTGCCAGCAGCTTAGTACCCCAGGAGGCCGTGACCCAGTACTTC. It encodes CASSLVPQEAVTQYF. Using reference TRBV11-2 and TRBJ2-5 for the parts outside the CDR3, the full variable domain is EAGVAQSPRYKIIEKRQSVAFWCNPISGHATLYWYQQILGQGPKLLIQFQNNGVVDDSQLPKDRFSAERLKGVDSTLKIQPAKLEDSAVYLCASSLVPQEAVTQYFGPGTRLLVL.

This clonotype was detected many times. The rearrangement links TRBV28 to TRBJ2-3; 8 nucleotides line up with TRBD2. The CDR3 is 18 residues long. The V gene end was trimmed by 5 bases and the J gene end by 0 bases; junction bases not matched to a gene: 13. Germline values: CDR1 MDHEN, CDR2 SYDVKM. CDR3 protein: CASSPRRGGHYSTDTQYF. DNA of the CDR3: TGTGCCAGCAGTCCCCGACGCGGGGGGCACTACAGCACAGATACGCAGTATTTT.

The CDR3 reads CASSLGQNMNTEAFF. DNA of the CDR3: TGTGCCAGCAGCTTGGGACAGAACATGAACACTGAAGCTTTCTTT. The chain recombines TRBV11-3 with TRBJ1-1; 7 positions match TRBD1. The V and J ends lost 3 bases and 0 bases, in that order; junction bases with no gene match: 4. CDR1 SGHNT and CDR2 YENEEA come from the germline V gene. This CDR3 is built from 15 residues.

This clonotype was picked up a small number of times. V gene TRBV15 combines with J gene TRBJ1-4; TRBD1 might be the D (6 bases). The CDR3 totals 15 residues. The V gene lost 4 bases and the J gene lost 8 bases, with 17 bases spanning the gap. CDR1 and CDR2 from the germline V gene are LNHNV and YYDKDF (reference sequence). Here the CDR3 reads CATSNLWGRREKLFF. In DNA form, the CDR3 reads TGTGCCACCAGCAACCTTTGGGGGCGGCGGGAAAAACTGTTTTTT.

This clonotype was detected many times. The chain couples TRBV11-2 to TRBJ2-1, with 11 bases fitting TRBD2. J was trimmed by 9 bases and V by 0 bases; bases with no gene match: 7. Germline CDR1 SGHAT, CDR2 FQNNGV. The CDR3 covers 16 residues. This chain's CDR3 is CASSLEASGRRIEQFF. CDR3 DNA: TGTGCCAGCAGCTTAGAGGCTAGCGGGAGGAGAATTGAGCAGTTCTTC.

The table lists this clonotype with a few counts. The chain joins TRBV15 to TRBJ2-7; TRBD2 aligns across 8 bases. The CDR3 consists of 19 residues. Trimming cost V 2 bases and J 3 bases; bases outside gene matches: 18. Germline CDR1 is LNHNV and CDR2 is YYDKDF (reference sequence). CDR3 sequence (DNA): TGTGCCACCAGCAGACTCGAGGGGGGGTTTAGCGGGGCCAACTACGAGCAGTACTTC. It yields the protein CATSRLEGGFSGANYEQYF.

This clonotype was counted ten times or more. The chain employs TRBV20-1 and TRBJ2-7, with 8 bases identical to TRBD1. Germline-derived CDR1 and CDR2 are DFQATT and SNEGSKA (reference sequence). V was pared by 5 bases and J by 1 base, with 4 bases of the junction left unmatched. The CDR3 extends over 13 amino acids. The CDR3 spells CSAARTGSYEQYF. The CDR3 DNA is TGCAGTGCTGCCCGGACAGGGTCCTACGAGCAGTACTTC.

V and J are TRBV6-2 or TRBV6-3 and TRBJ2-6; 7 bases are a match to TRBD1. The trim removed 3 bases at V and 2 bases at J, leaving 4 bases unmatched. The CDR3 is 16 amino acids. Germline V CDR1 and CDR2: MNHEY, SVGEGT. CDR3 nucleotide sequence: TGTGCCAGCAGTTATTTTCAGGGGGCTGGGGCCAACGTCCTGACTTTC. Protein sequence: CASSYFQGAGANVLTF.

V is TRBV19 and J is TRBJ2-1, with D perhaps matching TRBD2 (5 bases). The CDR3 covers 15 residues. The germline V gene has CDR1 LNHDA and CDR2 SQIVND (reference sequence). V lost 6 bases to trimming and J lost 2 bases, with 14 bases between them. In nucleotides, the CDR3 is TGTGCCAGTAGGGACTTTGGGTGGACCTACAATGAGCAGTTCTTC. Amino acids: CASRDFGWTYNEQFF.